A selection of T cell receptor beta chains follows, all from one sample in a study of blood T cell repertoires in COVID-19. TCRdb's table, derived via immunoSEQ multiplex PCR, lists solely in-frame clones and lacks some. The sample includes about 300,000 clones, 65% to 90% of them seen just once. Sequenced material: PBMCs or T cells enriched from blood (not recorded which). The receptors were sampled from a man younger than 40 who had recovered from COVID-19. The CDR3 runs from the conserved cysteine through the conserved F or W. D genes are given only for firm matches. Rows may omit the clone size; those that give it use once, few, many or a size class.

v_call	clone_size	d_call	j_call	cdr3_nt	cdr3_aa
TRBV19	NA	TRBD1	TRBJ2-7	TGTGCCAGTCTCGGGACAGGGCCCGAGCAGTACTTC	CASLGTGPEQYF
TRBV5-1	NA	NA	TRBJ2-1	TGCGCCAGCAGCTTATCCAGGTTCAATGAGCAGTTCTTC	CASSLSRFNEQFF
TRBV18	NA	TRBD1	TRBJ1-2	TGTGCCAGCTCACCACAGGGACAGGGAATCGATGGCTACACCTTC	CASSPQGQGIDGYTF
TRBV3-1/TRBV3-2	NA	NA	TRBJ1-3	TGTGCCAGCAGCCAAGGACAGAGGAACTCTGGAAACACCATATATTTT	CASSQGQRNSGNTIYF
TRBV3-1/TRBV3-2	NA	NA	TRBJ1-6	TGTGCCAGCAGCCAAGGGAGCTCCTATAATTCACCCCTCCACTTT	CASSQGSSYNSPLHF
TRBV5-6	NA	NA	TRBJ1-5	TGTGCCAGCAGCTCACAATTTCAGCCCCAGCATTTT	CASSSQFQPQHF
TRBV27	NA	NA	TRBJ2-1	TGTGCCAGCAGTCGAGCTACCGGGATCCATGAGCAGTTCTTC	CASSRATGIHEQFF
TRBV13	NA	TRBD2	TRBJ2-7	TGTGCCAGCAGCCCCTCAACGGGAGGGGGAGGGGAGCAGTACTTC	CASSPSTGGGGEQYF
TRBV28	NA	NA	TRBJ2-1	TGTGCCAGCAGTTTCTGGGGGCTAGTCAATGAGCAGTTCTTC	CASSFWGLVNEQFF
TRBV27	NA	TRBD2	TRBJ2-3	TGTGCCAGCAGTCTAGGGACTACCGACACAGATACGCAGTATTTT	CASSLGTTDTDTQYF
TRBV27	NA	NA	TRBJ1-2	TGTGCCAGCAGTTTGTTGGGGGCGGCGGGTGGCTACACCTTC	CASSLLGAAGGYTF
TRBV19	NA	NA	TRBJ1-1	TGTGCCAGTAGTATAGGGAGTTTTGAAGCTTTCTTT	CASSIGSFEAFF
TRBV12-5	NA	NA	TRBJ1-5	TGTGCTAGTGGTTTGGTCCCCGGCGGCTCTCAGCCCCAGCATTTT	CASGLVPGGSQPQHF
TRBV12-3/TRBV12-4	NA	NA	TRBJ1-1	TGTGCCAGCAGTTCGGGGGGTTTAAGAGCTTTCTTT	CASSSGGLRAFF
TRBV27	NA	TRBD1	TRBJ1-2	TGTGCCAGCCGGGACAGGGCGACTACTAACTATGGCTACACCTTC	CASRDRATTNYGYTF
TRBV27	NA	NA	TRBJ1-1	TGTGCCAGCAGATTCCTCGGGGGGAACACTGAAGCTTTCTTT	CASRFLGGNTEAFF
TRBV28	NA	TRBD2	TRBJ2-7	TGTGCCAGCAGTACTCCTCTCACTAGCGCGAACTACGAGCAGTACTTC	CASSTPLTSANYEQYF
TRBV2	NA	TRBD1	TRBJ2-5	TGTGCCAGCAGTGAGACAGGGGTTGAGACCCAGTACTTC	CASSETGVETQYF
TRBV11-3	NA	TRBD1	TRBJ1-2	TGTGCCAGCAGTTTGGGACAGGCATATTCTGTTTATGGCTACACCTTC	CASSLGQAYSVYGYTF
TRBV27	NA	TRBD1	TRBJ1-1	TGTGCCAGCAGTATGGGACAGGGGGTGGCTGAAGCTTTCTTT	CASSMGQGVAEAFF
TRBV10-3	few	NA	TRBJ1-3	TGTGCCATCAGGACAGGAACTCTAAGAAACACCATATATTTT	CAIRTGTLRNTIYF
TRBV4-2	NA	TRBD2	TRBJ2-4	TGTGCCAGCAGTATTTCCGGGACTAGCGGGGGGTTAAACATTCAGTACTTC	CASSISGTSGGLNIQYF
TRBV5-5	NA	NA	TRBJ2-7	TGTGCCAGCAGCTTGGGGCTGGGGGGCTACGAGCAGTACTTC	CASSLGLGGYEQYF
TRBV7-9	NA	TRBD2	TRBJ2-1	TGTGCCAGCAGCTTAACTAGCGGGAGCAGGGATGAGCAGTTCTTC	CASSLTSGSRDEQFF
TRBV28	NA	NA	TRBJ1-5	TGTGCCAGCAACCTGAGCCCTTACAGGGCGGGCAATCAGCCCCAGCATTTT	CASNLSPYRAGNQPQHF
TRBV7-6	NA	TRBD1	TRBJ2-1	TGTGCCAGCAGCCTAGAGGGGGCGCCATCCAATGAGCAGTTCTTC	CASSLEGAPSNEQFF
TRBV5-6	NA	NA	TRBJ2-7	TGTGCCAGCAGCTTGACAGGGCCGTACGAGCAGTACTTC	CASSLTGPYEQYF
TRBV6-5	once	NA	TRBJ1-2	TGTGCCAGCAGTTACGCGGGGAACTATGGCTACACCTTC	CASSYAGNYGYTF
TRBV18	NA	TRBD1	TRBJ1-1	TGTGCCAGCTCACCGGGACAGGGGGCCACTGAAGCTTTCTTT	CASSPGQGATEAFF
TRBV11-3	NA	NA	TRBJ2-3	TGTGCCAGCAGGGGGGGAGCGTCAGGGGATACGCAGTATTTT	CASRGGASGDTQYF
TRBV7-8	NA	NA	TRBJ2-7	TGTGCCAGCAGCCAGGGGTGGTACGAGCAGTACTTC	CASSQGWYEQYF
TRBV19	NA	TRBD1	TRBJ2-7	TGTGCCAGTAGTATAATCCTTGACAGGGTCCACGAGCAGTACTTC	CASSIILDRVHEQYF
TRBV5-5	NA	TRBD2	TRBJ2-3	TGTGCCAGCAGCTTTCGACTAGCGGGGTTAACAGATACGCAGTATTTT	CASSFRLAGLTDTQYF
TRBV19	NA	NA	TRBJ2-7	TGTGCCAGCAGTAGGGGGAACCCAGGAGGGCGTATTGAGCAGTACTTC	CASSRGNPGGRIEQYF
TRBV10-1	NA	TRBD1	TRBJ1-1	TGCGCCAGCAGTCGGACAGGGGGCCAGAGGGACACTGAAGCTTTCTTT	CASSRTGGQRDTEAFF
TRBV7-2	NA	TRBD1	TRBJ1-2	TGTGCCAGCAGCTTAGAGGGACAGGGCAAACGAACCTTC	CASSLEGQGKRTF
TRBV24-1	NA	NA	TRBJ1-2	TGTGCCACCAGTGCAAGGGGAGGTAACTATGGCTACACCTTC	CATSARGGNYGYTF
TRBV15	once	NA	TRBJ2-1	TGTGCCACCAGCAGAGATCACAGGAACTCGTTCTTC	CATSRDHRNSFF
TRBV18	NA	NA	TRBJ1-1	TGTGCCAGCTCACCAATCGTAGGGGCTGAAGCTTTCTTT	CASSPIVGAEAFF
TRBV28	NA	NA	TRBJ1-2	TGTGCCAGCAGTTTCCCCCAGAACTATGGCTACACCTTC	CASSFPQNYGYTF
TRBV19	NA	NA	TRBJ2-5	TGTGCCAGTAGTATCGTCAGGGGGCTGGCGGGGGTGTACCAAGAGACCCAGTACTTC	CASSIVRGLAGVYQETQYF
TRBV7-2	once	TRBD1	TRBJ1-1	TGTGCCAGCAGCTTGGTTGGGACAGGGTTGAACACTGAAGCTTTCTTT	CASSLVGTGLNTEAFF
TRBV6-4	NA	TRBD1	TRBJ1-3	TGTGCCAGCAGTGACTCGACAGGGGGCTTTGGAAACACCATATATTTT	CASSDSTGGFGNTIYF
TRBV2	NA	TRBD1	TRBJ1-5	TGTGCCAGCAGTGGTACAGGGGGTTCCCAGCCCCAGCATTTT	CASSGTGGSQPQHF
TRBV7-2	NA	TRBD2	TRBJ2-5	TGTGCCAGCAGCCAACCCGGCGGGGGGAACCAAGAGACCCAGTACTTC	CASSQPGGGNQETQYF
TRBV5-6	NA	NA	TRBJ2-3	TGTGCCAGCAGCCCCAGGGGCGGGAGCTTCACAGATACGCAGTATTTT	CASSPRGGSFTDTQYF
TRBV11-3	NA	NA	TRBJ1-2	TGTGCCAGCAGCCCCATTGACAGGCATCTTGGCTACACCTTC	CASSPIDRHLGYTF
TRBV2	NA	TRBD2	TRBJ2-3	TGTGCCAGCAGGGGACTAGCGGGCACAGATACGCAGTATTTT	CASRGLAGTDTQYF
TRBV11-2	NA	TRBD2	TRBJ2-5	TGTGCCAGCAGCTTAGATCTAACTAGCGGGAGGGAGACCCAGTACTTC	CASSLDLTSGRETQYF
TRBV9	NA	NA	TRBJ1-2	TGTGCCAGCAGCGTAGGGGACTGGGACTATGGCTACACCTTC	CASSVGDWDYGYTF
TRBV7-9	NA	TRBD1	TRBJ2-2	TGTGCCAGCAGAATAGGGGGCGGCCTGGCGAACACCGGGGAGCTGTTTTTT	CASRIGGGLANTGELFF
TRBV15	NA	NA	TRBJ2-7	TGTGCCATCAGCAGAGATGGGGGGGCTACCTACGAGCAGTACTTC	CAISRDGGATYEQYF
TRBV11-2	once	NA	TRBJ2-7	TGTGCCAGCAGCCTGGCCGGGAGCTACGAGCAGTACTTC	CASSLAGSYEQYF
TRBV13	NA	TRBD2	TRBJ2-7	TGTGCCAGCAGCTTTAGCGGGATCTTCTACGAGCAGTACTTC	CASSFSGIFYEQYF
TRBV27	NA	NA	TRBJ2-5	TGTGCCAGCAGTTTGAGTAGCGGAGAAGAGACCCAGTACTTC	CASSLSSGEETQYF
TRBV27	NA	NA	TRBJ2-3	TGTGCCAGCAGTTTTAGCAGGACTGCAGATACGCAGTATTTT	CASSFSRTADTQYF
TRBV5-1	NA	TRBD1	TRBJ1-5	TGCGCCAGCAGCGCGACAGGGGGCCATCCAAATCAGCCCCAGCATTTT	CASSATGGHPNQPQHF
TRBV29-1	NA	NA	TRBJ1-2	TGCAGCGTTGATCCTACTCGCTATGGCTACACCTTC	CSVDPTRYGYTF